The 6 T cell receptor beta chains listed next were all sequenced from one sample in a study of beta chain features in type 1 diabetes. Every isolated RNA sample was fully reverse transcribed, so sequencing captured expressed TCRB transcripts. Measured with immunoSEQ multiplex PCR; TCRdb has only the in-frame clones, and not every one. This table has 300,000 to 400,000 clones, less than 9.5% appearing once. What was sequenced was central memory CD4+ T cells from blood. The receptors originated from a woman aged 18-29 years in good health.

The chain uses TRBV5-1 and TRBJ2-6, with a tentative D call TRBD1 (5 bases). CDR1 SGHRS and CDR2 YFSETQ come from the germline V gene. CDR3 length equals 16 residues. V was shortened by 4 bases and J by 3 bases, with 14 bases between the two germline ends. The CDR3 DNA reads TGCGCCAGCAGCGAAGGGGCCGGGTATGGGGCCAACGTCCTGACTTTC. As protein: CASSEGAGYGANVLTF. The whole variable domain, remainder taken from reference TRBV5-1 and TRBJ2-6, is KAGVTQTPRYLIKTRGQQVTLSCSPISGHRSVSWYQQTPGQGLQFLFEYFSETQRNKGNFPGRFSGRQFSNSRSEMNVSTLELGDSALYLCASSEGAGYGANVLTFGAGSRLTVL.

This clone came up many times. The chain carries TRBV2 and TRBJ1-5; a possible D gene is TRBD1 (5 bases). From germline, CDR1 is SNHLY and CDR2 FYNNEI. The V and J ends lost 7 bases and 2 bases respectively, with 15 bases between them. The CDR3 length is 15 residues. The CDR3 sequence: CASTMEGQGNQPQHF. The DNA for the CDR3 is TGTGCCAGCACCATGGAGGGGCAAGGCAATCAGCCCCAGCATTTT. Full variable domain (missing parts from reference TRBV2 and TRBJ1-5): EPEVTQTPSHQVTQMGQEVILRCVPISNHLYFYWYRQILGQKVEFLVSFYNNEISEKSEIFDDQFSVERPDGSNFTLKIRSTKLEDSAMYFCASTMEGQGNQPQHFGDGTRLSIL.

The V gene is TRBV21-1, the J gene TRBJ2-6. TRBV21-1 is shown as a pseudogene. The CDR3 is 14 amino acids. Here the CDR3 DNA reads TGTGCCAGCAGTCTTGGATCCACAGCCAACGTCCTGACTTTC. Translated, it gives CASSLGSTANVLTF.

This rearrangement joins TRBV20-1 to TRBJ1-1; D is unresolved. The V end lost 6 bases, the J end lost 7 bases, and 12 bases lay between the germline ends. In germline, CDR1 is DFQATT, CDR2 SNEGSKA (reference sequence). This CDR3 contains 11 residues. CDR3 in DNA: TGCAGTGCATTCACGGGGATTGAAGCTTTCTTT. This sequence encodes CSAFTGIEAFF.

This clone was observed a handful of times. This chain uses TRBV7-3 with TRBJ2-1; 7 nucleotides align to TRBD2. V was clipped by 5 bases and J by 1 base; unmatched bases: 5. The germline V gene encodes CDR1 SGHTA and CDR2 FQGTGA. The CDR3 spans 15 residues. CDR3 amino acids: CASSTRAGSYNEQFF. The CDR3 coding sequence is TGTGCCAGCAGCACAAGAGCGGGATCCTACAATGAGCAGTTCTTC. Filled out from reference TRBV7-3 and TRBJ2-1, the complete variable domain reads GAGVSQTPSNKVTEKGKYVELRCDPISGHTALYWYRQSLGQGPEFLIYFQGTGAADDSGLPNDRFFAVRPEGSVSTLKIQRTERGDSAVYLCASSTRAGSYNEQFFGPGTRLTVL.

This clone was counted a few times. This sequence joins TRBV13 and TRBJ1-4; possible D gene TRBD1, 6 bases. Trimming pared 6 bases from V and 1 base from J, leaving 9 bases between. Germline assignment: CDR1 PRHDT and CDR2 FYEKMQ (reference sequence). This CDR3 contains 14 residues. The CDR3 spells CASRLRGTNEKLFF. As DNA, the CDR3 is TGTGCCAGCAGACTCAGGGGAACTAATGAAAAACTGTTTTTT.